Presented here are 27 T cell receptor beta chains from one specimen sequenced in a study of shared clonotypes between healthy human individuals. The data were produced by immunoSEQ multiplex PCR, yet TCRdb's version contains in-frame clones alone and is incomplete. Of over a million clones in the sample, approximately 72% were seen once. The sequenced material came from memory CD4+ T cells sorted from blood. Subset indicated: CD45RA-negative fraction. These receptors were collected from a man aged 18 to 30 in good health.

This clone has more than one count but fewer than ten. The sample carries other DNA sequences with the same CDR3. The V gene is TRBV6-1, the J gene TRBJ1-4; D gene uncertain. The V end was cut by 2 bases, the J end by 5 bases, with 6 bases between. Germline loops: CDR1 MNHNS, CDR2 SASEGT. The CDR3 spans 13 residues. DNA of the CDR3: TGTGCCAGCAGTGAATTACAAAATGAAAAACTGTTTTTT. This encodes CASSELQNEKLFF.

The chain uses TRBV11-3 and TRBJ1-2; a weak D match, TRBD1 (6 bases). The ends were cut back, 11 bases at V and 6 bases at J, with 16 bases in the middle. The germline gives CDR1 SGHNT, CDR2 YENEEA. The CDR3 length is 12 residues. The CDR3 DNA reads as TGTGCCGGAGATCACAGGGAGGATGGCTACACCTTC. Residues: CAGDHREDGYTF.

This clone came up once. V and J are TRBV2 and TRBJ2-5; D is perhaps TRBD2 (5 bases). V lost 3 bases to trimming and J lost 2 bases, with 13 bases between them. The CDR3 totals 15 residues. Germline V CDR1 and CDR2: SNHLY, FYNNEI. This CDR3 reads CASSEEEILQETQYF. The CDR3 coding sequence is TGTGCCAGCAGTGAGGAGGAGATACTACAAGAGACCCAGTACTTC.

This clone appeared a few times. As DNA, the CDR3 is TGTGCCAGCAGCCCCGGGCGTAGGGGCACCTCGGGCTATGGCTACACCTTC. As protein: CASSPGRRGTSGYGYTF. V gene TRBV2 combines with J gene TRBJ1-2; tentatively, D is TRBD1 (5 bases). CDR3 length: 17 residues. The germline gives CDR1 SNHLY, CDR2 FYNNEI. V lost 6 bases and J lost 4, with 24 bases in between.

The chain combines TRBV9 with TRBJ2-3; D gene unclear. Germline loops: CDR1 SGDLS, CDR2 YYNGEE. This CDR3 spans 13 amino acids. V was clipped by 0 bases and J by 2 bases, with 4 bases between them. As DNA, the CDR3 is TGTGCCAGCAGCGTAGCTATCACAGATACGCAGTATTTT. This translates into CASSVAITDTQYF. The full variable domain, rest sourced from reference TRBV9 and TRBJ2-3, is DSGVTQTPKHLITATGQRVTLRCSPRSGDLSVYWYQQSLDQGLQFLIQYYNGEERAKGNILERFSAQQFPDLHSELNLSSLELGDSALYFCASSVAITDTQYFGPGTRLTVL.

The V call is TRBV30, the J call TRBJ1-2, with TRBD1 matching 11 bases. The V gene's germline CDR1 is GTSNPN and CDR2 SVGIG (reference sequence). J lost 8 bases, V lost 2 bases, and 7 bases had no gene match. This CDR3 comprises 14 residues. The CDR3 loop reads CAWSTGQGATGYTF. CDR3 nucleotide sequence: TGTGCCTGGAGTACAGGACAGGGGGCAACGGGCTACACCTTC.

Worth noting for this clone: This may be a read error, as it is one base from a much larger clone. The same CDR3 also results from other DNA sequences found in this sample. This chain connects TRBV5-6 to TRBJ2-7; TRBD1 matches at 8 bases. The CDR3 consists of 13 residues. The germline V gene has CDR1 SGHDT and CDR2 YYEEEE. After removal of 2 bases from V and 3 bases from J, the junction contained 1 base not matched to a gene. The CDR3 bases are TGTGCCAGCAGCTTAGACAGGGGCTACGAGCAGTACTTC. Translating it yields CASSLDRGYEQYF.

This clone has more than one count but fewer than ten. Written as DNA, the CDR3 is TGTGCCAGCAGTTCCTTTGGGGCCCCAGGAGCCGAGCAGTACTTC. Amino acids: CASSSFGAPGAEQYF. The gene calls are TRBV2 and TRBJ2-7, with TRBD1 as a possible D gene (5 bases). Trimming cost V 5 bases and J 6 bases, with 20 bases left between them. The CDR3 runs to 15 residues. Germline CDR1 is SNHLY and CDR2 is FYNNEI.

The chain links TRBV19 to TRBJ1-1; the match to TRBD1 covers 8 bases. The CDR3 has 14 residues. CDR1 and CDR2 (germline): LNHDA, SQIVND (reference sequence). Trimming at V came to 5 bases and at J to 4 bases, leaving 6 bases not matched to a gene. The CDR3 is CASSVDRGSTEAFF. The CDR3 bases are TGTGCCAGTAGTGTCGACAGGGGCTCCACTGAAGCTTTCTTT.

This chain connects TRBV29-1 to TRBJ1-1, with D unresolved. CDR3 size: 13 residues. Trimming pared 3 bases from V and 0 bases from J, leaving 8 bases between. Germline loops: CDR1 SQVTM, CDR2 ANQGSEA. CDR3 residues: CSVERPMNTEAFF. The CDR3 bases are TGCAGCGTTGAGAGACCCATGAACACTGAAGCTTTCTTT.

This chain links TRBV7-2 with TRBJ2-2; D not resolved. CDR1 is SGHTA and CDR2 is FQGNSA in the germline V gene. The V end lost 5 bases, the J end lost 5 bases, and 12 bases lay between the germline ends. This CDR3 contains 14 residues. CDR3 sequence (DNA): TGTGCCAGCAGCCTACAGCCCGTTACCGGGGAGCTGTTTTTT. This translates into CASSLQPVTGELFF. The complete variable domain, with remaining parts taken from reference TRBV7-2 and TRBJ2-2, reads GAGVSQSPSNKVTEKGKDVELRCDPISGHTALYWYRQSLGQGLEFLIYFQGNSAPDKSGLPSDRFSAERTGGSVSTLTIQRTQQEDSAVYLCASSLQPVTGELFFGEGSRLTVL.

This clone appeared a single time. The genes are TRBV29-1 and TRBJ2-2; D could derive from TRBD1 or TRBD2 (5 bases each). The germline V gene has CDR1 SQVTM and CDR2 ANQGSEA. This CDR3 contains 13 residues. V lost 6 bases and J 3 bases, leaving 11 bases between the germline ends. CDR3 sequence (DNA): TGCAGCGTCCGGGACGGCTACACCGGGGAGCTGTTTTTT. This gives the protein CSVRDGYTGELFF.

The chain is built from TRBV6-5 and TRBJ1-3; 7 bases align to TRBD1. The J segment lost 0 bases and the V segment lost 4 bases, leaving 6 bases of the junction unmatched. CDR1 is MNHEY and CDR2 is SVGAGI in the germline V gene. The CDR3 runs 16 residues. The CDR3 is CASSSDRWSSGNTIYF. The CDR3 DNA follows: TGTGCCAGCAGTTCGGACAGGTGGAGCTCTGGAAACACCATATATTTT.

Only a few counts were recorded for this clone. The chain has TRBV7-9 and TRBJ1-1, with D possibly matching TRBD1 (5 bases). Trimming left V 2 bases short and J 3 bases short, with 25 bases between. Germline CDR1 and CDR2: SEHNR and FQNEAQ (reference sequence). CDR3 size: 19 residues. In nucleotides, the CDR3 is TGTGCCAGCAGCTTAAATGTGAGAACCAGTTCGTTAGGGGACACTGAAGCTTTCTTT. Protein: CASSLNVRTSSLGDTEAFF.

V is TRBV6-5 and J is TRBJ2-3; D is perhaps TRBD2 (5 bases). V was clipped by 6 bases and J by 5 bases, with 12 bases between them. The CDR3 is 13 residues long. Looked up from germline, CDR1 is MNHEY and CDR2 is SVGAGI. The CDR3 loop is CASRLVPQDTQYF. CDR3 sequence (DNA): TGTGCCAGCAGACTAGTCCCCCAAGATACGCAGTATTTT.

The rearrangement links TRBV7-9 to TRBJ2-5, with 12 nucleotides matching TRBD2. Germline V gene data show CDR1 as SEHNR and CDR2 as FQNEAQ (reference sequence). The CDR3 contains 15 residues. Trimming took 3 bases from V and 5 from J; bases not matched to a gene: 4. This CDR3 is CASSLTSGSQETQYF. CDR3 sequence (DNA): TGTGCCAGCAGCTTGACTAGCGGGAGTCAGGAGACCCAGTACTTC.

CDR3 bases: TGTGCCAGCAGCTTAGAGGCAGGGACTGAAGCTTTCTTT. Its translation: CASSLEAGTEAFF. The genes are TRBV11-3 and TRBJ1-1, with D perhaps matching TRBD1 (5 bases). The germline gives CDR1 SGHNT, CDR2 YENEEA. Deletions cut 0 bases from V and 5 bases from J, with 7 bases between. The CDR3 loop spans 13 amino acids.

This clone was detected a few times. The chain joins TRBV5-1 to TRBJ2-3; 15 nucleotides match TRBD2. This CDR3 has 16 residues. Unmatched junction bases numbered 4, after V lost 4 bases and J lost 4 bases. Looked up from germline, CDR1 is SGHRS and CDR2 is YFSETQ. Written as DNA, the CDR3 is TGCGCCAGCAGCACCGGACTAGCGGGGGGGCCAGATACGCAGTATTTT. Translated: CASSTGLAGGPDTQYF. Together with reference TRBV5-1 and TRBJ2-3, the CDR3 gives the full variable domain: KAGVTQTPRYLIKTRGQQVTLSCSPISGHRSVSWYQQTPGQGLQFLFEYFSETQRNKGNFPGRFSGRQFSNSRSEMNVSTLELGDSALYLCASSTGLAGGPDTQYFGPGTRLTVL.

Only one count was recorded for this clone. The chain has TRBV5-8 and TRBJ2-7; 10 bases agree with TRBD2. Per the germline V gene, CDR1 is SGHTS and CDR2 is YDEGEE. The length of the CDR3 is 14 residues. V was clipped by 2 bases and J by 5 bases; unmatched bases: 4. This CDR3 is CASSLLAGRHEQYF. The CDR3 nucleotides read TGTGCCAGCAGCTTACTAGCGGGGAGGCACGAGCAGTACTTC.

In its sample, this clone was seen a few times. This chain connects TRBV2 to TRBJ1-1; 7 nucleotides align to TRBD1. The V gene end was trimmed by 5 bases and the J gene end by 1 base; junction bases not matched to a gene: 4. The CDR3 runs 14 residues. Germline CDR1 is SNHLY and CDR2 is FYNNEI. The CDR3 DNA reads as TGTGCCAGCAGTCTCCGGGACAGGAACACTGAAGCTTTCTTT. This gives the protein CASSLRDRNTEAFF.

Of note for this clone: This sample also contains other DNA sequences that code for the same CDR3. V usage is TRBV5-1 and J usage is TRBJ2-5; D possibly uses TRBD1 or TRBD2 (6 bases each). The CDR3 length is 13 residues. The germline V gene has CDR1 SGHRS and CDR2 YFSETQ. Trimming removed 2 bases at V and 5 bases at J, with 10 bases between. Written as DNA, the CDR3 is TGCGCCAGCAGCTTACGAGGGGGGGAGACCCAGTACTTC. It encodes CASSLRGGETQYF.

The J gene is TRBJ1-1, the V gene TRBV7-9; 10 bases align to TRBD1. The CDR3 length is 14 residues. Germline V gives CDR1 SEHNR, CDR2 FQNEAQ (reference sequence). The V and J ends lost 1 base and 5 bases, in that order; junction bases with no gene match: 1. This CDR3 reads CASSLGGQGTEAFF. The DNA for the CDR3 is TGTGCCAGCAGCTTAGGGGGACAGGGGACTGAAGCTTTCTTT. The complete variable domain, with remaining parts taken from reference TRBV7-9 and TRBJ1-1, reads DTGVSQNPRHKITKRGQNVTFRCDPISEHNRLYWYRQTLGQGPEFLTYFQNEAQLEKSRLLSDRFSAERPKGSFSTLEIQRTEQGDSAMYLCASSLGGQGTEAFFGQGTRLTVV.

This clone showed up just a few times. In DNA form, the CDR3 reads TGTGCCAGCAGCTCCTGGACAGGGGTCCAAGAGACCCAGTACTTC. Translation gives CASSSWTGVQETQYF. The rearrangement links TRBV5-4 to TRBJ2-5; 9 nucleotides line up with TRBD1. V trimming: 3 bases; J trimming: 1 base; junction bases outside the gene matches: 4. This CDR3 comprises 15 residues. CDR1 SGHNT and CDR2 YYREEE come from the germline V gene (reference sequence).

This clone appeared a single time. The same CDR3 also results from other DNA sequences found in this sample. This rearrangement joins TRBV9 to TRBJ2-7; D might be TRBD1 or TRBD2, each matching 5 bases. V lost 0 bases, J lost 3 bases, and 10 bases lay in between. The CDR3 totals 14 residues. CDR1 and CDR2 from the germline V gene are SGDLS and YYNGEE. The chain's CDR3 is CASSVGGEGYEQYF. In nucleotides, the CDR3 is TGTGCCAGCAGCGTAGGAGGGGAAGGCTACGAGCAGTACTTC.

The rearrangement links TRBV7-2 to TRBJ1-1, with no clear D. This CDR3 region has 13 residues. Germline lookup yields CDR1 SGHTA and CDR2 FQGNSA. V was trimmed by 1 base and J by 4 bases, leaving 7 bases between them. CDR3 protein: CASSLEFGTEAFF. In nucleotides, the CDR3 is TGTGCCAGCAGCTTAGAGTTTGGCACTGAAGCTTTCTTT. Full variable domain (rest looked up from reference TRBV7-2 and TRBJ1-1): GAGVSQSPSNKVTEKGKDVELRCDPISGHTALYWYRQSLGQGLEFLIYFQGNSAPDKSGLPSDRFSAERTGGSVSTLTIQRTQQEDSAVYLCASSLEFGTEAFFGQGTRLTVV.

The rearrangement joins TRBV6-5 to TRBJ2-2, with D tentatively TRBD2 (5 bases). Deletions cut 0 bases from V and 4 bases from J, with 6 bases between. The CDR3 spans 14 residues. CDR1 is MNHEY, CDR2 SVGAGI, per germline. CDR3 sequence: CASSYSGLTGELFF. The CDR3 coding sequence is TGTGCCAGCAGTTACTCCGGACTCACCGGGGAGCTGTTTTTT.

This rearrangement joins TRBV10-3 to TRBJ2-3; D is uncertain. V was trimmed by 7 bases and J by 2 bases, leaving 7 bases between them. CDR3 length: 12 amino acids. CDR1 is ENHRY, CDR2 SYGVKD, per germline. CDR3 loop: CAITNVTDTQYF. In DNA, the CDR3 is TGTGCCATCACTAACGTCACAGATACGCAGTATTTT.